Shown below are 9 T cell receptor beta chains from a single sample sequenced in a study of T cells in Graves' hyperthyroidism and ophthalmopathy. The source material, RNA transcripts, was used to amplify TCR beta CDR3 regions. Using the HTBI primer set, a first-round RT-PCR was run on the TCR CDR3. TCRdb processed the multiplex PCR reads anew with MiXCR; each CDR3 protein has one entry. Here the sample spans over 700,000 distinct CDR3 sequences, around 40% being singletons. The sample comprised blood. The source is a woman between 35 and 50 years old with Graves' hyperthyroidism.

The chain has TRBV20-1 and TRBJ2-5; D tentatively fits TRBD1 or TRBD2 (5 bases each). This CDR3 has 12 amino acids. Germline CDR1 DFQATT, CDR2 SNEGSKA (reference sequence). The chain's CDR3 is CRDRDGQETQYF. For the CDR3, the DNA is TGCAGGGACCGGGACGGACAAGAGACCCAGTACTTC.

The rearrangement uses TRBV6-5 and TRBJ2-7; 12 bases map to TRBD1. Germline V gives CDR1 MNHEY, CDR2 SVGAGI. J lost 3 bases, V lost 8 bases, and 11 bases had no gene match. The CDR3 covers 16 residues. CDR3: CASGLQGDRGLYEQYF. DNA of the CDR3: TGTGCCAGCGGTTTGCAAGGGGACAGGGGGCTCTACGAGCAGTACTTC.

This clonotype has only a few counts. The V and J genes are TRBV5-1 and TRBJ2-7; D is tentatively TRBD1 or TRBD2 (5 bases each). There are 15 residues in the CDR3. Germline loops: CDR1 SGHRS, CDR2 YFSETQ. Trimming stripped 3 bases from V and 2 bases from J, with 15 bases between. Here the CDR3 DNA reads TGCGCCAGCAGCTCCGGGACGCCGGACACCTACGAGCAGTACTTC. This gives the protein CASSSGTPDTYEQYF.

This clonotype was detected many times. The CDR3 region has the DNA TGTGCCAGCAGCCCTACAGGGTACCTTACCGGCGAGCAGTACTTC. Translated: CASSPTGYLTGEQYF. The gene calls are TRBV7-3 and TRBJ2-7; D possibly corresponds to TRBD1 (6 bases). Germline assignment: CDR1 SGHTA and CDR2 FQGTGA. The CDR3 is 15 amino acids. Trimming stripped 5 bases from V and 6 bases from J, with 20 bases between.

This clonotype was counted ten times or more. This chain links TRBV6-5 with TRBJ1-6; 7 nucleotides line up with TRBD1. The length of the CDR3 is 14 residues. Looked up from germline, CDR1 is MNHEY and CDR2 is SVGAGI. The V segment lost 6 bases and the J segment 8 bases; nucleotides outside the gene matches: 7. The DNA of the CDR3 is TGTGCCAGCAGAAGACAGGGTGATGATTCACCCCTCCACTTT. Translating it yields CASRRQGDDSPLHF.

For the CDR3, the DNA is TGCAGCGTTGTTAGCGCGACAGGGGTGTCCCAAGAGACCCAGTACTTC. It codes for CSVVSATGVSQETQYF. The V gene is TRBV29-1, the J gene TRBJ2-5; TRBD1 matches at 8 bases. Trimming took 4 bases from V and 1 from J; bases not matched to a gene: 11. This CDR3 is 16 amino acids long. CDR1 is SQVTM, CDR2 ANQGSEA, per germline.

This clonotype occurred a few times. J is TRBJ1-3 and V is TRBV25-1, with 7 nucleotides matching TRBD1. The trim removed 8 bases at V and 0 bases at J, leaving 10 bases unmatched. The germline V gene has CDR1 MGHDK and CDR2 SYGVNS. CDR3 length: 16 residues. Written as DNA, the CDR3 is TGTGCCAGCTCACCTCCGGGACAGTCCTCTGGAAACACCATATATTTT. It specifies CASSPPGQSSGNTIYF. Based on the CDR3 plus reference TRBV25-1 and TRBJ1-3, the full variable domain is EADIYQTPRYLVIGTGKKITLECSQTMGHDKMYWYQQDPGMELHLIHYSYGVNSTEKGDLSSESTVSRIRTEHFPLTLESARPSHTSQYLCASSPPGQSSGNTIYFGEGSWLTVV.

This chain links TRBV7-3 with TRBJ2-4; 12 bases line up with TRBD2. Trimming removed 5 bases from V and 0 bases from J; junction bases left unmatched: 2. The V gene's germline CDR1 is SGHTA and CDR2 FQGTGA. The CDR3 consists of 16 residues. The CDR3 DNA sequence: TGTGCCAGCAGCACGGGACTAGCGGGAGCCAAAAACATTCAGTACTTC. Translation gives CASSTGLAGAKNIQYF. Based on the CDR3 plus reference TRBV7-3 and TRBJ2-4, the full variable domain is GAGVSQTPSNKVTEKGKYVELRCDPISGHTALYWYRQSLGQGPEFLIYFQGTGAADDSGLPNDRFFAVRPEGSVSTLKIQRTERGDSAVYLCASSTGLAGAKNIQYFGAGTRLSVL.

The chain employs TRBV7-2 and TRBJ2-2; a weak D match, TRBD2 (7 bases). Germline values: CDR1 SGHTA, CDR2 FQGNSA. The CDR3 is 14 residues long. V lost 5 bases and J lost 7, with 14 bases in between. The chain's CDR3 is CASSPRGAGGELFF. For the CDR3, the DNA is TGTGCCAGCAGCCCACGGGGGGCCGGCGGGGAGCTGTTTTTT.